The T cell receptor beta chain under discussion was sequenced for a study of molecular identifiers for immune sequencing clone quantification. Study background: Within a replicate experiment, RNA obtained from either approximately 20,000 or 98,000 naive CD8 cells was divided into five aliquots, and four of those aliquots were then sequenced. Overall study results and limits: Clonotypes surpassing 20 RNA copies contained over 97% of effector molecules, versus under 1% in naive cells.

V lost 0 bases and J 2 bases, leaving 16 bases between the germline ends. Per the germline V gene, CDR1 is DFQATT and CDR2 is SNEGSKA (reference sequence). The CDR3 sequence is 16 residues long. The authors sorted naive CD8 T cells as CD8+CD4-CCR7+CD45RA+. This clonotype was seen a few times. What it recognizes is unknown. TCR libraries were built in bulk with a published protocol and specific TCR primers. TCRdb recomputed calls from the PCR reads with MiXCR, one row per CDR3 protein. The sample lists fewer than 350,000 distinct CDR3 sequences, about 22% seen once, with roughly 0.7% in the top ten. This TCR was recovered from a human donor in good health. Some libraries in this study had Jurkat cell RNA spiked in. The V call is TRBV20-1, the J call TRBJ2-5; possibly TRBD2 for D (5 bases). Sequencing used naive CD8+ T cells from blood, with Jurkat cell RNA spiked in. Documented subset: FACS-sorted CD8+CD4-CCR7+CD45RA+ naive T cells. The CDR3 coding sequence is TGCAGTGCTAGAGATCAATACGCGGACTTTCAAGAGACCCAGTACTTC. It encodes CSARDQYADFQETQYF.